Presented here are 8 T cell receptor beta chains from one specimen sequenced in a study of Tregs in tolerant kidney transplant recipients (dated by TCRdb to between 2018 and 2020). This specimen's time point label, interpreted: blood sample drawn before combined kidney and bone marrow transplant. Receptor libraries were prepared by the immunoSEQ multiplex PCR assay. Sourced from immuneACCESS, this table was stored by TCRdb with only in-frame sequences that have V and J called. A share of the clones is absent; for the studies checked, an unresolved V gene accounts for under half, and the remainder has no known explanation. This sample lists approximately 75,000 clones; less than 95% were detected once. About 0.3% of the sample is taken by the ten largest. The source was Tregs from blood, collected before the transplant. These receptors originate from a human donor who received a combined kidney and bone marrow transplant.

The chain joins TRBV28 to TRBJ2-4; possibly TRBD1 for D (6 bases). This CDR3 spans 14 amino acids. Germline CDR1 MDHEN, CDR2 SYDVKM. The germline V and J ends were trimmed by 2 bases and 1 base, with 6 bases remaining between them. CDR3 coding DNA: TGTGCCAGCAGTTTACAGGGGGCCAAAAACATTCAGTACTTC. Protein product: CASSLQGAKNIQYF.

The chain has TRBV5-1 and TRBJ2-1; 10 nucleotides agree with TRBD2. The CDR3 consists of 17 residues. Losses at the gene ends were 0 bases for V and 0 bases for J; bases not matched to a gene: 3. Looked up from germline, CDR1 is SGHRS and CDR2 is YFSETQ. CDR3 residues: CASSLGSGRSSYNEQFF. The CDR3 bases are TGCGCCAGCAGCTTGGGTAGCGGGAGGAGCTCCTACAATGAGCAGTTCTTC.

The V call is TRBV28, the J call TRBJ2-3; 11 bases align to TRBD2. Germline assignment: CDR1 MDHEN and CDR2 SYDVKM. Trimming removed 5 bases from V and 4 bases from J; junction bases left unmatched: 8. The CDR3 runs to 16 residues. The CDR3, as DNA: TGTGCCAGCAGTCAGACTAGCGGGATAGCGGCAGATACGCAGTATTTT. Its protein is CASSQTSGIAADTQYF. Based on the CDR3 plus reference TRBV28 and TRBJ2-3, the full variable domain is DVKVTQSSRYLVKRTGEKVFLECVQDMDHENMFWYRQDPGLGLRLIYFSYDVKMKEKGDIPEGYSVSREKKERFSLILESASTNQTSMYLCASSQTSGIAADTQYFGPGTRLTVL.

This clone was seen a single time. This CDR3 reads CASSFSDSNTGELFF. CDR3 nucleotide sequence: TGCGCCAGCAGCTTTTCAGACTCGAACACCGGGGAGCTGTTTTTT. This chain uses TRBV5-1 with TRBJ2-2; D is uncertain. V lost 2 bases to trimming and J lost 0 bases, with 8 bases between them. Germline V CDR1 and CDR2: SGHRS, YFSETQ. There are 15 residues in the CDR3.

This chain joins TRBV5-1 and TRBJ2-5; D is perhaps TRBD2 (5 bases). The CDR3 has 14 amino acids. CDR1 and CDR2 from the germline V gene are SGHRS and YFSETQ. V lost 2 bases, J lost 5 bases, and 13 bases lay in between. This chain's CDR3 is CASSFGELWETQYF. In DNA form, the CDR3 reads TGCGCCAGCAGCTTCGGGGAGCTTTGGGAGACCCAGTACTTC.

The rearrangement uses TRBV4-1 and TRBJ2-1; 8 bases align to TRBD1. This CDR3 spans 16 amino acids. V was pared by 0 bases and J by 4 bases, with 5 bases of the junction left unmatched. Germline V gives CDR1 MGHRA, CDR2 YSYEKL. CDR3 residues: CASSQDPQGGYNEQFF. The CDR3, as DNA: TGCGCCAGCAGCCAAGATCCACAGGGGGGATACAATGAGCAGTTCTTC.

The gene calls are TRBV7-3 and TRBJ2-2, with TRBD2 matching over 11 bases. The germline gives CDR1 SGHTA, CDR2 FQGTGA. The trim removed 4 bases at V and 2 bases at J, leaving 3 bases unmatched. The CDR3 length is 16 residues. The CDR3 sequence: CASSSRLAGNTGELFF. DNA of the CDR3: TGTGCCAGCAGCTCCCGACTAGCGGGAAACACCGGGGAGCTGTTTTTT.

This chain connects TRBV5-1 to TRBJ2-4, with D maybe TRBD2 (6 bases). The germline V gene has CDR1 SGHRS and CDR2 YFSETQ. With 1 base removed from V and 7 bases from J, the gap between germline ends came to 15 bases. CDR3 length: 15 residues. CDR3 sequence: CASSLPDSAGNIQYF. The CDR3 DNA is TGCGCCAGCAGCTTGCCTGACTCCGCGGGGAACATTCAGTACTTC. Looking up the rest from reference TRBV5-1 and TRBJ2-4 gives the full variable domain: KAGVTQTPRYLIKTRGQQVTLSCSPISGHRSVSWYQQTPGQGLQFLFEYFSETQRNKGNFPGRFSGRQFSNSRSEMNVSTLELGDSALYLCASSLPDSAGNIQYFGAGTRLSVL.